Presented here are 26 T cell receptor beta chains from one specimen sequenced in a study of T cell responses to AZD1222 COVID-19 vaccine. This table comes from immunoSEQ multiplex PCR, and its TCRdb copy is limited to in-frame clones, with some not included. The sample includes 95,000 to 150,000 clones, 88% seen only once; the top ten take 4.5% to 6%. The sample consisted of peripheral blood, taken on day 0 of AZD1222 vaccination. The receptors come from an adult in good health.

The rearrangement links TRBV19 to TRBJ2-6; D is unclear. CDR3 length: 17 amino acids. Germline lookup yields CDR1 LNHDA and CDR2 SQIVND (reference sequence). The V and J ends lost 5 bases and 1 base respectively, with 15 bases between them. CDR3 region: CASSPWGTGSGANVLTF. In DNA, the CDR3 is TGTGCCAGTAGTCCCTGGGGTACCGGGTCTGGGGCCAACGTCCTGACTTTC.

The chain recombines TRBV2 with TRBJ1-1, with 10 bases matching TRBD1. The trim removed 6 bases at V and 1 base at J, leaving 5 bases unmatched. The length of the CDR3 is 15 residues. Germline V gives CDR1 SNHLY, CDR2 FYNNEI. This chain's CDR3 is CASRGTGDRNTEAFF. For the CDR3, the DNA is TGTGCCAGCAGGGGGACAGGGGATCGGAACACTGAAGCTTTCTTT.

The V gene is TRBV18, the J gene TRBJ1-5; no firm D call. Trimming shortened V by 6 bases and J by 0 bases, and 21 bases separated the two germline ends. Germline CDR1 is KGHSH and CDR2 is LQKENI. This CDR3 has 18 amino acids. The CDR3 nucleotides read TGTGCCAGCTCCCTAGGACCGGACGCGCGGTATAGCAATCAGCCCCAGCATTTT. This translates into CASSLGPDARYSNQPQHF. Looking up the rest from reference TRBV18 and TRBJ1-5 gives the full variable domain: NAGVMQNPRHLVRRRGQEARLRCSPMKGHSHVYWYRQLPEEGLKFMVYLQKENIIDESGMPKERFSAEFPKEGPSILRIQQVVRGDSAAYFCASSLGPDARYSNQPQHFGDGTRLSIL.

The genes are TRBV19 and TRBJ2-2; D might be TRBD2 (6 bases). Trimming removed 3 bases at V and 4 bases at J, with 9 bases between. The CDR3 sequence is 14 residues long. Germline V lookup: CDR1 LNHDA, CDR2 SQIVND (reference sequence). The CDR3 sequence is CASSILALTGELFF. CDR3 bases: TGTGCCAGTAGTATCCTAGCGCTCACCGGGGAGCTGTTTTTT.

V is TRBV9 and J is TRBJ2-1; unclear D gene. This CDR3 comprises 16 residues. The germline gives CDR1 SGDLS, CDR2 YYNGEE. The V end was cut by 4 bases, the J end by 3 bases, with 17 bases between. DNA of the CDR3: TGTGCCAGCAGCCCCAAGGCACATTTAAACTACAATGAGCAGTTCTTC. Encoded protein: CASSPKAHLNYNEQFF.

This rearrangement joins TRBV7-3 to TRBJ1-3; D gene uncertain. This CDR3 region has 12 residues. Trimming removed 5 bases from V and 3 bases from J, with 5 bases in between. Per germline, CDR1 SGHTA and CDR2 FQGTGA. CDR3 sequence reads: CASSPDGNTIYF. Here the CDR3 DNA reads TGTGCCAGCAGCCCTGATGGAAACACCATATATTTT.

The rearrangement uses TRBV2 and TRBJ1-3; possibly TRBD1 for D (5 bases). Trimming took 6 bases from V and 4 from J, leaving 22 bases between them. The germline CDR1 and CDR2 sequences are SNHLY and FYNNEI. The CDR3 is made up of 17 amino acids. Here the CDR3 DNA reads TGTGCCAGCAGCGGGGGTTTGGGTGGAGGGGCCGGAAACACCATATATTTT. This codes for CASSGGLGGGAGNTIYF.

The V and J genes are TRBV2 and TRBJ1-4; no definite D call. CDR3 length: 11 residues. The ends were cut back, 6 bases at V and 6 bases at J, with 5 bases in the middle. Germline values: CDR1 SNHLY, CDR2 FYNNEI. The CDR3 reads CASSLYEKLFF. The CDR3 DNA reads as TGTGCCAGCAGCCTTTATGAAAAACTGTTTTTT.

The chain is built from TRBV6-2 or TRBV6-3 and TRBJ2-3; D unresolved. Trimming took off 2 bases at V and 3 bases at J, with 12 bases between the two ends. The germline V gene encodes CDR1 MNHEY and CDR2 SVGEGT. CDR3 length: 15 amino acids. The CDR3 DNA sequence: TGTGCCAGCAGTTACGGGCTAGAAAGTACAGATACGCAGTATTTT. Translation gives CASSYGLESTDTQYF.

This clone has just a few counts. The V call is TRBV19, the J call TRBJ1-4; TRBD1 aligns across 7 bases. Trimming at V came to 3 bases and at J to 7 bases, leaving 11 bases not matched to a gene. The CDR3 sequence is 16 residues long. Germline values: CDR1 LNHDA, CDR2 SQIVND (reference sequence). Written as DNA, the CDR3 is TGTGCCAGTAGTATTCGTTTTCAGGGGGTAGCTGAAAAACTGTTTTTT. As protein: CASSIRFQGVAEKLFF. Drawing the rest from reference TRBV19 and TRBJ1-4, the complete variable domain is DGGITQSPKYLFRKEGQNVTLSCEQNLNHDAMYWYRQDPGQGLRLIYYSQIVNDFQKGDIAEGYSVSREKKESFPLTVTSAQKNPTAFYLCASSIRFQGVAEKLFFGSGTQLSVL.

This chain links TRBV28 with TRBJ2-5; 7 nucleotides align to TRBD1. This CDR3 spans 15 amino acids. Germline trimming cut 6 bases from V and 5 bases from J; bases unmatched to any gene: 12. CDR1 is MDHEN, CDR2 SYDVKM, per germline. In DNA, the CDR3 is TGTGCCAGCAGCCTCGACAGGGCGGGCAGGGAGACCCAGTACTTC. Residues: CASSLDRAGRETQYF.

The V call is TRBV5-6, the J call TRBJ1-4, with D unclear. CDR1 is SGHDT and CDR2 is YYEEEE in the germline V gene. This CDR3 region has 14 residues. V dropped 4 bases and J dropped 1 base, with 8 bases sitting between them. For the CDR3, the DNA is TGTGCCAGCAGCCCATTTGTAACTAATGAAAAACTGTTTTTT. Encoded protein: CASSPFVTNEKLFF.

The V gene is TRBV27, the J gene TRBJ1-2; D not resolved. The length of the CDR3 is 14 residues. Germline V gives CDR1 MNHEY, CDR2 SMNVEV (reference sequence). Trimming left V 5 bases short and J 6 bases short, with 16 bases between. CDR3 sequence (DNA): TGTGCCAGCAGTGCTACTCTGGTTTTGGATGGCTACACCTTC. It translates to CASSATLVLDGYTF.

The chain links TRBV4-1 to TRBJ1-1, with a weak D call TRBD1 (5 bases). The V end lost 4 bases, the J end lost 1 base, and 13 bases lay between the germline ends. The germline gives CDR1 MGHRA, CDR2 YSYEKL. The CDR3 length is 15 residues. This CDR3 is CASSLTGTGNTEAFF. In DNA form, the CDR3 reads TGCGCCAGCAGCCTCACCGGGACGGGGAACACTGAAGCTTTCTTT.

The genes are TRBV5-6 and TRBJ1-2, with a weak D call TRBD1 (6 bases). V was clipped by 3 bases and J by 4 bases, with 16 bases between them. CDR3 size: 15 residues. The germline gives CDR1 SGHDT, CDR2 YYEEEE. The CDR3 here is CASSSGTTRTYGYTF. For the CDR3, the DNA is TGTGCCAGCAGCTCGGGGACAACCCGAACCTATGGCTACACCTTC. The variable domain in full, completed from reference TRBV5-6 and TRBJ1-2, reads DAGVTQSPTHLIKTRGQQVTLRCSPKSGHDTVSWYQQALGQGPQFIFQYYEEEERQRGNFPDRFSGHQFPNYSSELNVNALLLGDSALYLCASSSGTTRTYGYTFGSGTRLTVV.

The chain uses TRBV28 and TRBJ2-7; 9 nucleotides align to TRBD1. The CDR3 runs to 15 residues. The J segment lost 2 bases and the V segment lost 7 bases, leaving 9 bases of the junction unmatched. Germline CDR1 is MDHEN and CDR2 is SYDVKM. The CDR3 nucleotides are TGTGCCAGCAAGTTGGGGGACAGGGAAACCTACGAGCAGTACTTC. Its protein is CASKLGDRETYEQYF.

A single count supports this clone. The genes are TRBV28 and TRBJ2-2, with a weak D call TRBD2 (6 bases). CDR3 length: 17 amino acids. V lost 6 bases and J lost 4, with 21 bases in between. Germline assignment: CDR1 MDHEN and CDR2 SYDVKM. The CDR3 protein is CASSLFSFGGLTGELFF. CDR3 DNA sequence: TGTGCCAGCAGCCTATTTTCTTTCGGGGGACTCACCGGGGAGCTGTTTTTT.

The table lists this clone with many counts. The same CDR3 can be traced to other DNA sequences in this sample. V usage is TRBV28 and J usage is TRBJ2-7, with D maybe TRBD1 (6 bases). This CDR3 contains 13 residues. Germline CDR1 and CDR2: MDHEN and SYDVKM. Trimming removed 5 bases from V and 1 base from J, with 9 bases in between. This chain's CDR3 is CASSPGQSYEQYF. The DNA of the CDR3 is TGTGCCAGCAGTCCTGGACAGTCCTACGAGCAGTACTTC.

V is TRBV4-2 and J is TRBJ2-7; no firm D call. The germline V and J ends were trimmed by 3 bases and 2 bases, with 11 bases remaining between them. The CDR3 loop spans 14 amino acids. In germline, CDR1 is LGHNA, CDR2 YNFKEQ. The CDR3 DNA reads TGTGCCAGCAGCCAGGCGTCGACTGCCTACGAGCAGTACTTC. Translated: CASSQASTAYEQYF.

The rearrangement joins TRBV19 to TRBJ2-3; D unresolved. V was pared by 3 bases and J by 3 bases, with 7 bases between. The CDR3 sequence is 13 residues long. Germline V CDR1 and CDR2: LNHDA, SQIVND (reference sequence). CDR3 loop: CASSIVQTDTQYF. The CDR3 nucleotides read TGTGCCAGTAGTATCGTCCAGACAGATACGCAGTATTTT.

As concerns this clone: Other DNA sequences of this sample code for an identical CDR3. The genes are TRBV6-5 and TRBJ1-1; D not certain. The CDR3 runs 12 residues. The V end lost 6 bases, the J end lost 0 bases, and 5 bases lay between the germline ends. CDR1 MNHEY and CDR2 SVGAGI come from the germline V gene. The CDR3 DNA reads TGTGCCAGCAGCGACCTGAACACTGAAGCTTTCTTT. The encoded protein is CASSDLNTEAFF.

The J gene is TRBJ1-3, the V gene TRBV18, with TRBD1 matching over 9 bases. The V gene's germline CDR1 is KGHSH and CDR2 LQKENI. Germline trimming cut 1 base from V and 4 bases from J; bases unmatched to any gene: 2. CDR3 length equals 15 residues. The CDR3 DNA reads TGTGCCAGCTCACCACGGACAGGGGAGGGAAACACCATATATTTT. It specifies CASSPRTGEGNTIYF.

The rearrangement uses TRBV19 and TRBJ2-1; tentative D call: TRBD1 (5 bases). Trimming stripped 1 base from V and 0 bases from J, with 13 bases between. The CDR3 runs 17 residues. Germline CDR1 LNHDA, CDR2 SQIVND (reference sequence). The CDR3 DNA reads TGTGCCAGTAGTATAGGGGGCGTCACGAGCTCCTACAATGAGCAGTTCTTC. As protein: CASSIGGVTSSYNEQFF.

The chain employs TRBV6-2 or TRBV6-3 and TRBJ1-2, with D possibly being TRBD1 (5 bases). Germline values: CDR1 MNHEY, CDR2 SVGEGT. Deletions cut 6 bases from V and 3 bases from J, with 11 bases between. The CDR3 consists of 13 residues. Here the CDR3 reads CASSPGTDYGYTF. Here the CDR3 DNA reads TGTGCCAGCAGCCCGGGGACCGACTATGGCTACACCTTC.

This chain uses TRBV2 with TRBJ2-3; D is uncertain. V lost 8 bases and J lost 2, with 8 bases in between. The length of the CDR3 is 12 residues. In germline, CDR1 is SNHLY, CDR2 FYNNEI. The CDR3: CASGGFTDTQYF. The CDR3 coding sequence is TGTGCCAGCGGTGGCTTCACAGATACGCAGTATTTT. The full variable domain, rest sourced from reference TRBV2 and TRBJ2-3, is EPEVTQTPSHQVTQMGQEVILRCVPISNHLYFYWYRQILGQKVEFLVSFYNNEISEKSEIFDDQFSVERPDGSNFTLKIRSTKLEDSAMYFCASGGFTDTQYFGPGTRLTVL.

This rearrangement joins TRBV12-3 or TRBV12-4 to TRBJ2-7, with D perhaps given as TRBD1 or TRBD2 (5 bases each). The CDR3 is 13 amino acids. Trimming cost V 5 bases and J 4 bases, with 12 bases left between them. The CDR3 here is CASSPGDGYEQYF. The DNA for the CDR3 is TGTGCCAGCAGTCCTGGGGACGGTTACGAGCAGTACTTC.